This T cell receptor (beta chain) derives from a study of persistence of HIV-infected CD4 T cells. The wider study: A couple of participants gave one leukapheresis sample; others gave up to roughly 180 mL blood repeatedly.

The immunoSEQ assay was version 4, run in survey mode. Here immunoSEQ multiplex PCR was the method, and the copy in TCRdb shows in-frame clones only, minus some. The sample lists roughly 41,000 clones, roughly 90% occurring once. V was clipped by 7 bases and J by 3 bases, with 11 bases between them. The V gene's germline CDR1 is MNHEY and CDR2 SMNVEV (reference sequence). The CDR3 runs to 13 residues. Study-level results: Antigen-responding cells were enriched for degenerate expanded CDR3beta sequences.

Anti-CD3/anti-CD28 beads served as a nonspecific positive control stimulus. Sorting of responding CD4+ T cells relied on upregulated CD40 ligand together with CD69. Turning to this clone: What it binds is unknown.

V and J are TRBV27 and TRBJ2-3, with D unclear. The source is an adult man with HIV who was CMV-seropositive. Sequencing used CD4+ T cells sorted from PBMCs after approximately 19-hour stimulation, obtained from a patient who received antiretroviral therapy. This CDR3 is CASTPPGTDTQYF. The CDR3 coding sequence is TGTGCCAGCACGCCCCCCGGTACAGATACGCAGTATTTT.